The 18 T cell receptor beta chains below come from one sample, sequenced in a study of technical replicates of blood from a handful of donors. Profiled with immunoSEQ multiplex PCR; TCRdb holds only in-frame clones, not every one. The sample consists of about 80,000 clones, about 94% of them appearing once. Sequencing was performed on T cells isolated from PBMCs. Receptors originate from a human donor in good health.

CDR3 bases: TGTGCCAGCAGTGCCCCCGGGACAGCCTACAATGAGCAGTTCTTC. Amino acid sequence: CASSAPGTAYNEQFF. V gene TRBV6-5 combines with J gene TRBJ2-1, with 7 positions matching TRBD1. In germline, CDR1 is MNHEY, CDR2 SVGAGI. This CDR3 has 15 amino acids. Trimming removed 5 bases from V and 2 bases from J; junction bases left unmatched: 6.

The chain recombines TRBV7-2 with TRBJ1-1; 7 bases line up with TRBD1. The V segment lost 1 base and the J segment 3 bases; nucleotides outside the gene matches: 11. The CDR3 spans 17 residues. Looked up from germline, CDR1 is SGHTA and CDR2 is FQGNSA. This CDR3 reads CASSLGIDRAGDTEAFF. CDR3 in DNA: TGTGCCAGCAGCTTAGGGATAGACAGGGCTGGGGACACTGAAGCTTTCTTT.

The rearrangement links TRBV6-6 to TRBJ1-1; unclear D gene. The CDR3 is 14 amino acids. V was trimmed by 0 bases and J by 2 bases, leaving 7 bases between them. Per germline, CDR1 MNHNY and CDR2 SVGAGI (reference sequence). The CDR3 DNA reads TGTGCCAGCAGTTACTCTCAGGAAAACACTGAAGCTTTCTTT. This codes for CASSYSQENTEAFF.

CDR3 region: CASSIAREETQYF. Here the CDR3 DNA reads TGTGCCAGTAGTATAGCGAGGGAGGAGACCCAGTACTTC. The rearrangement links TRBV19 to TRBJ2-5; weak D call: TRBD2 (5 bases). CDR1 and CDR2 from the germline V gene are LNHDA and SQIVND (reference sequence). Trimming stripped 1 base from V and 5 bases from J, with 8 bases between. This CDR3 region has 13 residues.

The chain recombines TRBV9 with TRBJ1-4; 7 nucleotides align to TRBD1. Germline CDR1 and CDR2: SGDLS and YYNGEE. This CDR3 has 14 residues. With V trimmed by 4 bases and J by 6 bases, 6 bases remained unmatched. CDR3 sequence reads: CASSPGQSYEKLFF. The CDR3 DNA sequence: TGTGCCAGCAGCCCGGGACAGAGCTATGAAAAACTGTTTTTT.

The chain has TRBV6-1 and TRBJ1-5; 7 nucleotides align to TRBD1. CDR3 length: 15 amino acids. Germline V gene lookup returns CDR1 MNHNS and CDR2 SASEGT. V gave up 3 bases and J gave up 7 bases; unmatched junction bases: 9. The CDR3: CASSDLTGNGQPQHF. The CDR3 DNA sequence: TGTGCCAGCAGTGACTTGACAGGGAATGGACAGCCCCAGCATTTT.

This clone was observed once. The chain joins TRBV28 to TRBJ2-3, with a tentative D call TRBD1 (7 bases). CDR3 length: 15 residues. V was clipped by 2 bases and J by 4 bases, with 13 bases between them. The V gene's germline CDR1 is MDHEN and CDR2 SYDVKM. CDR3 sequence: CASSLNTGEADTQYF. The CDR3 DNA reads as TGTGCCAGCAGTTTAAATACAGGGGAGGCAGATACGCAGTATTTT. Supplemented by reference TRBV28 and TRBJ2-3, the full variable domain reads DVKVTQSSRYLVKRTGEKVFLECVQDMDHENMFWYRQDPGLGLRLIYFSYDVKMKEKGDIPEGYSVSREKKERFSLILESASTNQTSMYLCASSLNTGEADTQYFGPGTRLTVL.

This clone was seen only once. The chain joins TRBV7-2 to TRBJ2-2; a weak D match, TRBD2 (5 bases). V was shortened by 5 bases and J by 5 bases, with 12 bases between the two germline ends. Germline assignment: CDR1 SGHTA and CDR2 FQGNSA. This CDR3 region has 14 residues. The CDR3 nucleotides read TGTGCCAGCAGCCGGACCACTAGGACCGGGGAGCTGTTTTTT. Translated: CASSRTTRTGELFF.

This rearrangement joins TRBV7-9 to TRBJ1-2; no reliable D call. The CDR3 has 12 amino acids. Germline CDR1 SEHNR, CDR2 FQNEAQ (reference sequence). Trimming pared 5 bases from V and 7 bases from J, leaving 11 bases between. CDR3 DNA sequence: TGTGCCAGCAGCGATCTGGAGTTTGGCTACACCTTC. Its translation: CASSDLEFGYTF.

The rearrangement joins TRBV10-2 to TRBJ1-1, with TRBD1 identical over 7 bases. There are 15 residues in the CDR3. In germline, CDR1 is WSHSY, CDR2 SAAADI. J was trimmed by 1 base and V by 2 bases; bases with no gene match: 4. In DNA, the CDR3 is TGCGCCAGCAGTGAGCCGAGGACAGGGAACACTGAAGCTTTCTTT. It translates to CASSEPRTGNTEAFF.

The chain links TRBV6-6 to TRBJ1-1; no clear D. V was shortened by 0 bases and J by 7 bases, with 18 bases between the two germline ends. This CDR3 has 16 residues. Germline CDR1 MNHNY, CDR2 SVGAGI (reference sequence). The CDR3 sequence is CASSYSPKGPGSEAFF. CDR3 in DNA: TGTGCCAGCAGTTACTCTCCCAAGGGCCCCGGGAGTGAAGCTTTCTTT.

This rearrangement joins TRBV2 to TRBJ2-1, with 7 bases aligning to TRBD2. Germline CDR1 SNHLY, CDR2 FYNNEI. The CDR3 loop spans 14 amino acids. The V gene end was trimmed by 6 bases and the J gene end by 4 bases; junction bases not matched to a gene: 6. CDR3: CASSQTGGYNEQFF. The CDR3 nucleotides read TGTGCCAGCAGCCAAACGGGGGGATACAATGAGCAGTTCTTC.

The J gene is TRBJ1-5, the V gene TRBV29-1; D is perhaps TRBD1 (5 bases). This CDR3 region has 14 residues. Germline V gives CDR1 SQVTM, CDR2 ANQGSEA. V lost 4 bases and J 4 bases, leaving 14 bases between the germline ends. Here the CDR3 DNA reads TGCAGCGTTGTGCAGGGTGGTGGTAATCAGCCCCAGCATTTT. Protein product: CSVVQGGGNQPQHF.

V gene TRBV19 combines with J gene TRBJ1-1; D is unresolved. Germline V gene data show CDR1 as LNHDA and CDR2 as SQIVND (reference sequence). Trimming cost V 7 bases and J 1 base, with 10 bases left between them. CDR3 length equals 13 residues. The DNA for the CDR3 is TGTGCCAGTACGGGTCGGGGGAACACTGAAGCTTTCTTT. As protein: CASTGRGNTEAFF.

V is TRBV4-1 and J is TRBJ2-1; TRBD1 agrees at 11 bases. With V trimmed by 1 base and J by 9 bases, 8 bases remained unmatched. The CDR3 is made up of 16 amino acids. CDR1 and CDR2 (germline): MGHRA, YSYEKL. Here the CDR3 reads CASSQVGQGAFPEQFF. The CDR3 nucleotides read TGCGCCAGCAGCCAAGTTGGACAGGGGGCTTTCCCTGAGCAGTTCTTC.

This clone appeared a single time. The chain carries TRBV7-9 and TRBJ2-3; 8 positions match TRBD2. From germline, CDR1 is SEHNR and CDR2 FQNEAQ (reference sequence). Unmatched junction bases numbered 12, after V lost 11 bases and J lost 2 bases. CDR3 length: 15 amino acids. CDR3 sequence (DNA): TGTGCCGGCGGGGGGTGGCTATCCAACACAGATACGCAGTATTTT. It encodes CAGGGWLSNTDTQYF.

The chain joins TRBV6-5 to TRBJ1-4; 10 bases agree with TRBD1. Germline values: CDR1 MNHEY, CDR2 SVGAGI. V shed 7 bases and J 8 bases; nucleotides not matched to a gene: 7. CDR3 length: 14 amino acids. The CDR3 DNA is TGTGCCAGCACCACGGGACAGGGGCGGGAAAAACTGTTTTTT. Its translation: CASTTGQGREKLFF.

V gene TRBV20-1 combines with J gene TRBJ1-1, with TRBD1 as a possible D gene (6 bases). V lost 6 bases and J lost 8, with 13 bases in between. Germline CDR1 and CDR2: DFQATT and SNEGSKA (reference sequence). The CDR3 covers 11 residues. CDR3 DNA: TGCAGTGCGCGGAGACAGGTAGAAGCTTTCTTT. Amino acid sequence: CSARRQVEAFF.